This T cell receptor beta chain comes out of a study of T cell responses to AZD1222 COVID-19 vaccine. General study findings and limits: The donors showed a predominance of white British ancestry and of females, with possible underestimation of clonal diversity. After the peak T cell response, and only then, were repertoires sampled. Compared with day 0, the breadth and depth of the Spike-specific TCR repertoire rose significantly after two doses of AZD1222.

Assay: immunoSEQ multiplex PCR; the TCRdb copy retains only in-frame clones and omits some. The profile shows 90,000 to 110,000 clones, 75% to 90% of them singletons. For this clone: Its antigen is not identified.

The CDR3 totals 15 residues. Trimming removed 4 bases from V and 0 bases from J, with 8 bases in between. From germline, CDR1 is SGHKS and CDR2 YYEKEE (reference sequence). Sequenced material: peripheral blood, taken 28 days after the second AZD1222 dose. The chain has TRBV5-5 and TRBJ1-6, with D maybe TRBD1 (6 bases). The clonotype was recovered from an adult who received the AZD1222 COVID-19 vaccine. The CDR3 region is CASSPQGSYNSPLHF. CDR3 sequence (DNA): TGTGCCAGCAGCCCACAGGGCTCCTATAATTCACCCCTCCACTTT.